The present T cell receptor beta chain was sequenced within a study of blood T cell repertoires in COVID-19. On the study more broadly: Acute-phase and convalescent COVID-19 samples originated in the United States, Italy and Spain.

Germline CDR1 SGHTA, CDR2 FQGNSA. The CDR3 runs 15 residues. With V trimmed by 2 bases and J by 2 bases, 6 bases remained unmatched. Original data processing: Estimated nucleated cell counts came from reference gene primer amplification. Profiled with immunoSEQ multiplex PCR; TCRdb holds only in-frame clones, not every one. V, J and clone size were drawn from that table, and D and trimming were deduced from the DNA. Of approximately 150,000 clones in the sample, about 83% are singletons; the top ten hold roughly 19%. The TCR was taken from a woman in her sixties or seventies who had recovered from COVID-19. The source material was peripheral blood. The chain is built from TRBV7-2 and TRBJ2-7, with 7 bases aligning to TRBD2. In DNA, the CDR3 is TGTGCCAGCAGCTTACGGGCTAGCGGCACCTACGAGCAGTACTTC. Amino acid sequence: CASSLRASGTYEQYF.